This T cell receptor beta chain was obtained from a study of identical twins. This CDR3 comprises 11 residues. Note on this clonotype: Antigen specificity is unknown.

One entry per CDR3 protein results from TCRdb running MiXCR on the 5' RACE reads. The data contain some 100,000 distinct CDR3 sequences, less than 6.5% of them seen just once; the ten biggest clones take up roughly 12%. Findings and limits, study-wide: Memory repertoires showed no such pattern, whereas abundant cord blood beta clonotypes carried fewer insertions.

Material for sequencing was memory T cells sorted from blood. The chain uses TRBV21-1 and TRBJ2-1; TRBD1, the table's D call, was not compared with the DNA. TRBV21-1 is listed as a pseudogene. The origin of this receptor is a woman between 45 and 65 years old in good health. The CDR3 coding sequence is TGTGCCCCCCTCACAAGGGGTGAGCAGTTCTTC. This encodes CAPLTRGEQFF.